The 21 T cell receptor beta chains reported below all come from one sample, sequenced in a study of T-cell reconstitution after alpha-beta-depleted transplantation in children. The TCRbeta library incorporated unique molecular identifiers. One entry per CDR3 protein, called by TCRdb with MiXCR from the PCR reads. The sample contains 120,000 to 150,000 distinct CDR3 sequences, around 10% of which appear only once. The sample in question was PBMCs, mostly from graft donor cells, obtained 180 days after TCRalphabeta/CD19-depleted stem cell transplant. These receptors came from a female patient between 2 and 10 years old who had a stem cell transplant for congenital amegakaryocytic thrombocytopenia, so the T cells may come from the graft donor.

This clonotype was picked up many times. This sequence joins TRBV12-3 or TRBV12-4 and TRBJ1-2, with 7 bases aligning to TRBD1. The CDR3 spans 13 residues. Trimming took 6 bases from V and 2 from J; bases not matched to a gene: 3. CDR3 DNA sequence: TGTGCCAGCAGATCACAGGGGAACTATGGCTACACCTTC. Translated, it gives CASRSQGNYGYTF.

This clonotype was seen ten or more times. This chain links TRBV5-1 with TRBJ2-7; 8 nucleotides match TRBD2. The CDR3 contains 13 residues. V was pared by 4 bases and J by 3 bases, with 3 bases of the junction left unmatched. Germline CDR1 is SGHRS and CDR2 is YFSETQ. The CDR3 region has the DNA TGCGCCAGCAGCGGGCTAGCGGGCTACGAGCAGTACTTC. It translates to CASSGLAGYEQYF.

V is TRBV4-1 and J is TRBJ1-1; 8 nucleotides match TRBD1. CDR3 length equals 16 residues. Germline V lookup: CDR1 MGHRA, CDR2 YSYEKL. The V gene end was trimmed by 4 bases and the J gene end by 4 bases; junction bases not matched to a gene: 11. As DNA, the CDR3 is TGCGCCAGCAGCCGCCACCCCCAGGGGGCGAGCACTGAAGCTTTCTTT. Amino acid sequence: CASSRHPQGASTEAFF.

In this sample, this clonotype turned up a few times. The rearrangement links TRBV29-1 to TRBJ2-1; D unclear. Trimming shortened V by 4 bases and J by 9 bases, and 13 bases separated the two germline ends. Looked up from germline, CDR1 is SQVTM and CDR2 is ANQGSEA. The CDR3 runs 12 residues. The CDR3: CSVGPLVREQFF. In nucleotides, the CDR3 is TGCAGCGTTGGGCCCCTTGTCCGTGAGCAGTTCTTC.

This clonotype was seen a few times. The chain has TRBV29-1 and TRBJ2-5, with D perhaps given as TRBD1 or TRBD2 (6 bases each). This CDR3 region has 12 residues. The germline V gene encodes CDR1 SQVTM and CDR2 ANQGSEA. V was trimmed by 3 bases and J by 7 bases, leaving 12 bases between them. CDR3 in amino acids: CSVEVGGWTQYF. The CDR3 DNA is TGCAGCGTTGAGGTGGGGGGCTGGACCCAGTACTTC. The full variable domain, in which reference TRBV29-1 and TRBJ2-5 provide the parts outside the CDR3, is SAVISQKPSRDICQRGTSLTIQCQVDSQVTMMFWYRQQPGQSLTLIATANQGSEATYESGFVIDKFPISRPNLTFSTLTVSNMSPEDSSIYLCSVEVGGWTQYFGPGTRLLVL.

The sample holds many counts of this clonotype. The chain joins TRBV29-1 to TRBJ2-3; either TRBD1 or TRBD2 may supply D (5 bases each). CDR1 and CDR2 (germline): SQVTM, ANQGSEA. CDR3 size: 17 residues. Trimming removed 0 bases at V and 0 bases at J, with 16 bases between. The CDR3 nucleotides are TGCAGCGTTGAAGATCTTCGGGGCCGGTCTAGCACAGATACGCAGTATTTT. It codes for CSVEDLRGRSSTDTQYF.

This CDR3 reads CASSGRGQGYNEQFF. As DNA, the CDR3 is TGTGCCAGCAGCGGCCGGGGACAGGGCTACAATGAGCAGTTCTTC. V usage is TRBV9 and J usage is TRBJ2-1, with TRBD1 matching 9 bases. The junction had 4 bases not matched to a gene; V was cut back by 3 bases and J by 3 bases. Looked up from germline, CDR1 is SGDLS and CDR2 is YYNGEE. This CDR3 has 15 residues. The full variable domain, with the rest looked up from reference TRBV9 and TRBJ2-1, is DSGVTQTPKHLITATGQRVTLRCSPRSGDLSVYWYQQSLDQGLQFLIQYYNGEERAKGNILERFSAQQFPDLHSELNLSSLELGDSALYFCASSGRGQGYNEQFFGPGTRLTVL.

This clonotype was found many times. This chain joins TRBV5-5 and TRBJ2-5; D unclear. Trimming took 5 bases from V and 4 from J, leaving 12 bases between them. The CDR3 contains 13 residues. Germline V gives CDR1 SGHKS, CDR2 YYEKEE (reference sequence). The CDR3 coding sequence is TGTGCCAGCAGTCTAACACCAACAGAGACCCAGTACTTC. The encoded protein is CASSLTPTETQYF.

In this sample, this clonotype turned up many times. This chain joins TRBV20-1 and TRBJ1-1, with 7 bases matching TRBD1. CDR3 length: 16 amino acids. V shed 5 bases and J 1 base; nucleotides not matched to a gene: 13. Germline V CDR1 and CDR2: DFQATT, SNEGSKA (reference sequence). CDR3 bases: TGCAGTGCTGGTGCCTTCGTCGACAGGGCGAACACTGAAGCTTTCTTT. This sequence encodes CSAGAFVDRANTEAFF.

This clonotype has ten or more counts. The V gene is TRBV5-5, the J gene TRBJ2-7; a weak D match, TRBD1 (5 bases). The germline gives CDR1 SGHKS, CDR2 YYEKEE (reference sequence). The length of the CDR3 is 15 residues. V lost 0 bases, J lost 0 bases, and 10 bases lay in between. CDR3 protein: CASSLEGSHSYEQYF. CDR3 sequence (DNA): TGTGCCAGCAGCTTGGAGGGGTCCCACTCCTACGAGCAGTACTTC. The whole variable domain, remainder taken from reference TRBV5-5 and TRBJ2-7, is DAGVTQSPTHLIKTRGQQVTLRCSPISGHKSVSWYQQVLGQGPQFIFQYYEKEERGRGNFPDRFSARQFPNYSSELNVNALLLGDSALYLCASSLEGSHSYEQYFGPGTRLTVT.

In its sample, this clonotype was seen many times. The rearrangement uses TRBV12-3 or TRBV12-4 and TRBJ1-1; D gene uncertain. The CDR3 spans 14 residues. The V end was cut by 7 bases, the J end by 1 base, with 13 bases between. CDR3 in DNA: TGTGCCAGCACACGGGGAGGAGCGAACACTGAAGCTTTCTTT. Translated: CASTRGGANTEAFF.

The chain uses TRBV12-3 or TRBV12-4 and TRBJ1-5; 8 nucleotides line up with TRBD1. This CDR3 is 15 amino acids long. Losses at the gene ends were 6 bases for V and 7 bases for J; bases not matched to a gene: 11. CDR3: CASSAGQGIGQPQHF. The CDR3 nucleotides are TGTGCCAGCAGCGCCGGACAGGGCATTGGCCAGCCCCAGCATTTT.

This clonotype was seen ten or more times. The genes are TRBV5-1 and TRBJ2-7; 8 positions match TRBD1. CDR1 and CDR2 from the germline V gene are SGHRS and YFSETQ. Trimming removed 3 bases from V and 3 bases from J; junction bases left unmatched: 8. This CDR3 has 15 amino acids. DNA of the CDR3: TGCGCCAGCAGCTCCCGACAGGGGAGCTACTACGAGCAGTACTTC. Translated, it gives CASSSRQGSYYEQYF.

This clonotype was counted a few times. V is TRBV7-8 and J is TRBJ2-7; TRBD2 matches at 10 bases. This CDR3 is 13 amino acids long. Germline CDR1 reads SGHVS; CDR2 reads FQNEAQ. After removal of 7 bases from V and 3 bases from J, the junction contained 3 bases not matched to a gene. The CDR3 sequence: CASNKREGYEQYF. DNA of the CDR3: TGTGCCAGCAACAAGCGGGAGGGCTACGAGCAGTACTTC.

In this sample, this clonotype turned up a few times. V and J are TRBV12-3 or TRBV12-4 and TRBJ1-1; 8 bases line up with TRBD1. Trimming removed 6 bases from V and 0 bases from J; junction bases left unmatched: 9. The CDR3 loop spans 16 amino acids. The CDR3 protein is CASRAPGQVMNTEAFF. DNA of the CDR3: TGTGCCAGCAGAGCCCCGGGACAGGTCATGAACACTGAAGCTTTCTTT.

This clonotype was detected only a few times. J is TRBJ1-6 and V is TRBV27; D gene ambiguous. The V gene's germline CDR1 is MNHEY and CDR2 SMNVEV (reference sequence). Trimming took off 4 bases at V and 6 bases at J, with 4 bases between the two ends. The CDR3 consists of 12 residues. Written as DNA, the CDR3 is TGTGCCAGCAGTTGGGGTAATTCACCCCTCCACTTT. Translation: CASSWGNSPLHF.

The table lists this clonotype with a few counts. The J gene is TRBJ1-5, the V gene TRBV20-1, with D hard to call. Trimming pared 2 bases from V and 0 bases from J, leaving 17 bases between. Germline-derived CDR1 and CDR2 are DFQATT and SNEGSKA (reference sequence). The CDR3 totals 17 residues. For the CDR3, the DNA is TGCAGTGCTAGAATGACACCGGCATTTTATAGCAATCAGCCCCAGCATTTT. Protein product: CSARMTPAFYSNQPQHF.

This clonotype was found many times. CDR3 DNA sequence: TGCGCCAGCAGCTTGGAAGGGGGAAGGAATTCACCCCTCCACTTT. Protein product: CASSLEGGRNSPLHF. V usage is TRBV5-1 and J usage is TRBJ1-6; D is perhaps TRBD1 (6 bases). V gave up 0 bases and J gave up 7 bases, with 11 bases separating them. CDR3 length: 15 residues. From germline, CDR1 is SGHRS and CDR2 YFSETQ.

The table lists this clonotype with a few counts. This rearrangement joins TRBV12-3 or TRBV12-4 to TRBJ2-5; 8 positions match TRBD2. The CDR3 covers 16 residues. V lost 3 bases, J lost 2 bases, and 8 bases stayed unmatched. CDR3 sequence: CASSFWRGETQETQYF. The DNA of the CDR3 is TGTGCCAGCAGTTTCTGGCGGGGGGAAACTCAAGAGACCCAGTACTTC.

This clonotype has at least ten counts. The chain links TRBV12-3 or TRBV12-4 to TRBJ2-3; a weak D match, TRBD1 (5 bases). The CDR3 runs to 15 residues. V gave up 3 bases and J gave up 3 bases, with 13 bases separating them. The DNA of the CDR3 is TGTGCCAGCAGTTTGCAGTTCTCAGGGACAGATACGCAGTATTTT. Translation: CASSLQFSGTDTQYF.

This clonotype has more than one count but fewer than ten. V gene TRBV20-1 combines with J gene TRBJ1-5; TRBD1 might be the D (5 bases). Trimming took off 3 bases at V and 5 bases at J, with 11 bases between the two ends. Looked up from germline, CDR1 is DFQATT and CDR2 is SNEGSKA (reference sequence). The CDR3 has 13 residues. The CDR3 region is CSARSQGYQPQHF. The CDR3 DNA is TGCAGTGCTAGGTCCCAGGGCTATCAGCCCCAGCATTTT.